The TCR beta chain described here comes from a study of Ad26.COV2.S vaccination and SARS-CoV-2 variants. Sequencing was performed with immunoSEQ multiplex PCR; in TCRdb, only in-frame clones are kept and a portion is missing. The table lists 150,000 to 200,000 clones, roughly 89% of them singletons, with more than 4.5% in the top ten. The table lists this clone with a count of one. Its antigen is as yet unknown. With 2 bases clipped from V and 2 bases from J, the junction kept 11 bases outside the gene matches. The CDR3 consists of 18 residues. CDR1 and CDR2 from the germline V gene are SGDLS and YYNGEE. Study observations and caveats: Non-spike TCR breadth did not differ much between vaccine and placebo recipients.

The rearrangement joins TRBV9 to TRBJ2-1; the match to TRBD2 covers 9 bases. This clonotype was sampled from a human donor who had recovered from COVID-19. The sequenced sample was peripheral blood, obtained after recovery from COVID-19. The CDR3 region has the DNA TGTGCCAGCAGCGTCGCCCTAGAGGGCGGGGGGGCCTACAATGAGCAGTTCTTC. This encodes CASSVALEGGGAYNEQFF.